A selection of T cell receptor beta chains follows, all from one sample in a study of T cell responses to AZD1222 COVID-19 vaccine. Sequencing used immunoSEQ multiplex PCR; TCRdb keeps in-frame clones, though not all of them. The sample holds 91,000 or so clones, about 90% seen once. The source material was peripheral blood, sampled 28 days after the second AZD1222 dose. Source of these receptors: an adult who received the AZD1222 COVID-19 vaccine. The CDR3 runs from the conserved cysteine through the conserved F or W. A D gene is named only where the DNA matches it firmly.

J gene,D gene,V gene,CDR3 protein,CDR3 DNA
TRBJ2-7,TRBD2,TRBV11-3,CASRPRGGSVDEQYF,TGTGCCAGCAGACCCCGCGGCGGGAGCGTGGACGAGCAGTACTTC
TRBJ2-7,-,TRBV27,CASSPRGGAIYEQYF,TGTGCCAGCAGTCCCCGAGGGGGGGCTATATACGAGCAGTACTTC
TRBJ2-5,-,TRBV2,CASLWYQETQYF,TGTGCCAGCCTCTGGTACCAAGAGACCCAGTACTTC
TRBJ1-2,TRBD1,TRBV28,CASRGQVANYGYTF,TGTGCCAGCAGAGGACAGGTAGCTAACTATGGCTACACCTTC
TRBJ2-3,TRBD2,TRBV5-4,CASSFQRGAIADTQYF,TGTGCCAGCAGCTTTCAGCGGGGGGCTATCGCAGATACGCAGTATTTT
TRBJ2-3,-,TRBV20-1,CSADTQYF,TGCAGTGCGGATACGCAGTATTTT
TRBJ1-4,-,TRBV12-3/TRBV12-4,CASKRGPNEKLFF,TGTGCCAGCAAGAGGGGTCCTAATGAAAAACTGTTTTTT
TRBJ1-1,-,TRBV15,CATSRDRGTGEAFF,TGTGCCACCAGCAGAGATCGAGGAACGGGTGAAGCTTTCTTT
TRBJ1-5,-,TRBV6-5,CASSDGQPQHF,TGTGCCAGCAGCGACGGCCAGCCCCAGCATTTT
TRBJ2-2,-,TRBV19,CASSYSVEGGELFF,TGTGCCAGTAGTTATAGCGTAGAGGGCGGGGAGCTGTTTTTT
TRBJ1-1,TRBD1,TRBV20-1,CSASNDPHRDRPLNTEAFF,TGCAGTGCTAGTAACGACCCCCATAGGGACAGGCCGTTGAACACTGAAGCTTTCTTT
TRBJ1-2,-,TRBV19,CASNQAGQGDGYTF,TGTGCCAGTAATCAGGCAGGGCAAGGGGATGGCTACACCTTC
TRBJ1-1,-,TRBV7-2,CASSLVPGQNTEAFF,TGTGCCAGCAGCTTAGTTCCAGGTCAGAACACTGAAGCTTTCTTT
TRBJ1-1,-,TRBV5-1,CASSRDMNTEAFF,TGCGCCAGCAGCAGGGACATGAACACTGAAGCTTTCTTT